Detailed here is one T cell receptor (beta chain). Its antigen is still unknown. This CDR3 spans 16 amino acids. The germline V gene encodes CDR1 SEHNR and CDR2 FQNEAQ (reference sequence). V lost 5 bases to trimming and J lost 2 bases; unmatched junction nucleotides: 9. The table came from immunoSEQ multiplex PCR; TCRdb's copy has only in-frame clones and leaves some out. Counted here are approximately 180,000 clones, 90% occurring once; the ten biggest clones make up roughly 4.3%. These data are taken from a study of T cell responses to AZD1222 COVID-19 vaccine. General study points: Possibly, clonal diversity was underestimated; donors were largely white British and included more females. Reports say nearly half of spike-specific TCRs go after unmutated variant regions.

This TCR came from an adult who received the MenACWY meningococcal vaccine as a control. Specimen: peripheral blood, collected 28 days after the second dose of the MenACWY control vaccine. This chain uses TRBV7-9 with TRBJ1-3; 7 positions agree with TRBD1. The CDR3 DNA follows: TGTGCCAGCAGCCTAAACAGGGGACTACCTGGAAACACCATATATTTT. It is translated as CASSLNRGLPGNTIYF.